The TCR beta chain under discussion was sequenced for a study of blood T cell repertoires in COVID-19. Assay: immunoSEQ multiplex PCR; the TCRdb copy retains only in-frame clones and omits some. The data contain approximately 44,000 clones, about nine tenths of them singletons. This clone was seen only a few times. CDR1 is SNHLY, CDR2 FYNNEI, per germline. The length of the CDR3 is 14 residues. The V and J ends lost 5 bases and 4 bases respectively, with 13 bases between them. The clonotype was recovered from a man in his sixties with active COVID-19. The sample consisted of peripheral blood. The chain links TRBV2 to TRBJ2-3; TRBD1 is a possible D gene (5 bases). The CDR3: CASSKGADPDTQYF. The CDR3 DNA sequence: TGTGCCAGCAGTAAAGGGGCAGACCCAGATACGCAGTATTTT.